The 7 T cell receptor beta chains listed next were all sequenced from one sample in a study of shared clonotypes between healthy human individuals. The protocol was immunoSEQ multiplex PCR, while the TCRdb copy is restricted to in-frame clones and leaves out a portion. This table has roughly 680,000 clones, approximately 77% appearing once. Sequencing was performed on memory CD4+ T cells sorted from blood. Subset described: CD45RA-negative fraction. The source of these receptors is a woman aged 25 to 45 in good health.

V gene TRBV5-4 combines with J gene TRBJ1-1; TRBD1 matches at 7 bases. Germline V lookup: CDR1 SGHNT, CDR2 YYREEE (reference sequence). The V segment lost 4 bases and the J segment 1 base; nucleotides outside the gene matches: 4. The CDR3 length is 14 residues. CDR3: CASSKTGKNTEAFF. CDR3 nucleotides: TGTGCCAGCAGCAAGACAGGGAAGAACACTGAAGCTTTCTTT.

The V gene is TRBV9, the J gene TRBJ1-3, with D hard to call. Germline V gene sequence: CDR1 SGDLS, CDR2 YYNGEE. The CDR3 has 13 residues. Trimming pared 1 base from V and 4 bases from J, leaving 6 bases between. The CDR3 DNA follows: TGTGCCAGCAGCGTACCAGGCGGAAACACCATATATTTT. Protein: CASSVPGGNTIYF.

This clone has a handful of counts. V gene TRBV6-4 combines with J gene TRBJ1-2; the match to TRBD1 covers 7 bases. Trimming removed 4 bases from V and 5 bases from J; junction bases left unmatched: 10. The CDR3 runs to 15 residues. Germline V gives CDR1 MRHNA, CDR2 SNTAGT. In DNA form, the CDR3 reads TGTGCCAGCAGTGTACGAGGGGGCGCAGAGTATGGCTACACCTTC. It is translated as CASSVRGGAEYGYTF.

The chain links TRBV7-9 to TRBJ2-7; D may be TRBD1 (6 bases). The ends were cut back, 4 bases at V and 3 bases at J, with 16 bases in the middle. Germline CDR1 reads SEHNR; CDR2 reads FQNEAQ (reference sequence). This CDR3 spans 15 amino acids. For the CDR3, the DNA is TGTGCCAGCAGCTGGGCCGGGACATCCTACTACGAGCAGTACTTC. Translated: CASSWAGTSYYEQYF.

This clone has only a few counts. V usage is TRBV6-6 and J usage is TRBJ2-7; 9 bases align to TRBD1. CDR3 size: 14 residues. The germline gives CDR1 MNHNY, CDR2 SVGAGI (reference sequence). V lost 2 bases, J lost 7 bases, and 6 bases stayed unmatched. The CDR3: CASSYRDRVGEQYF. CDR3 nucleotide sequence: TGTGCCAGCAGTTACCGGGACAGGGTAGGTGAGCAGTACTTC.

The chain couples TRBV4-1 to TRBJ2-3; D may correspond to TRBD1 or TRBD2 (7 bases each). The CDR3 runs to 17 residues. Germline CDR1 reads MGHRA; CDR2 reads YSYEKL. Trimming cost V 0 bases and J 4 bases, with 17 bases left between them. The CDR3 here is CASSQEVSSGTADTQYF. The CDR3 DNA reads TGCGCCAGCAGCCAAGAAGTATCGAGCGGGACAGCAGATACGCAGTATTTT.

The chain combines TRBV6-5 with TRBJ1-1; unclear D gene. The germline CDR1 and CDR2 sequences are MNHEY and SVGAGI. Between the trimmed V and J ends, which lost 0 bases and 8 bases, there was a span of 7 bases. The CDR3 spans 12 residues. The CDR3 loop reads CASSYSKGEAFF. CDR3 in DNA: TGTGCCAGCAGTTACTCGAAAGGGGAAGCTTTCTTT.